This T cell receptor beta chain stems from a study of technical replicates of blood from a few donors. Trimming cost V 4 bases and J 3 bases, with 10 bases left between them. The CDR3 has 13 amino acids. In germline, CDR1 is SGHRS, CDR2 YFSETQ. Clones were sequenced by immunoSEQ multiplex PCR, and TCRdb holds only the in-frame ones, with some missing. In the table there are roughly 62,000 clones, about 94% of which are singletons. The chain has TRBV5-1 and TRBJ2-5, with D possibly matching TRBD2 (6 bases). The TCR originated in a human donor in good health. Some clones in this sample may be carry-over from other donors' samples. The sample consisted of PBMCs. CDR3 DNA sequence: TGCGCCAGCAGCCCGCGGGGTGAAGAGACCCAGTACTTC. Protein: CASSPRGEETQYF.